This paragraph reports one T cell receptor (beta chain). The sample originates from a study of cytomegalovirus exposure and HLA in healthy donors. Study-wide context: Prior work identified 100 million to 130 million unique TCR beta sequences in around 170 million T cells. Most genotyped donors, around 86% of 350 to 500, had Caucasian-associated genetic ancestry.

13 Jbeta primers and 60 Vbeta primers were used for the PCR. Generated by immunoSEQ multiplex PCR, the TCRdb table keeps only in-frame clones and is missing some. The sample has about 210,000 clones; 75% to 80% are singletons. CDR3 length: 13 amino acids. Germline values: CDR1 SQVTM, CDR2 ANQGSEA. Deletions cut 4 bases from V and 6 bases from J, with 12 bases between. Sequencing input: PBMCs. This receptor was obtained from a male donor in good health and CMV-seronegative. This chain uses TRBV29-1 with TRBJ2-2, with D possibly matching TRBD2 (6 bases). CDR3: CSVGGVRSGELFF. The CDR3 bases are TGCAGCGTTGGCGGGGTTCGGTCCGGGGAGCTGTTTTTT.